This TCR beta chain was documented in a study of cytomegalovirus exposure and HLA in healthy donors. General study findings and limits: An analysis was carried out at a later point. It showed that HLA-associated TCR beta chains were more clonally expanded than equally common non-associated chains. Associated with cytomegalovirus, according to the listing, were around 160 TCR beta chains.

The PCR was carried out with 60 Vbeta primers and 13 Jbeta primers. Original processing methods: Among the unique TCR beta chains that a later analysis counted, 75 million to 85 million in all, roughly 11 million were shared. Generated by immunoSEQ multiplex PCR, the TCRdb table keeps only in-frame clones and is missing some. The V and J calls and the clone size are those of that table, but D and trimming were determined from the DNA. The sample lists approximately 140,000 clones, about 79% occurring once. As for this clone: Antigen: not known.

The CDR3 covers 14 residues. Germline lookup yields CDR1 GTSNPN and CDR2 SVGIG (reference sequence). The germline V and J ends were trimmed by 3 bases and 0 bases, with 10 bases remaining between them. Material: PBMCs. The TCR was taken from a male donor in good health and CMV-seronegative. The chain uses TRBV30 and TRBJ2-3; tentative D call: TRBD2 (6 bases). The CDR3 reads CAWSGGPSTDTQYF. CDR3 DNA sequence: TGTGCCTGGAGCGGGGGACCTAGCACAGATACGCAGTATTTT.